The sequence of this TCR beta chain was determined in a study of CD8 T cells in Susac syndrome. About the research overall: Blood was drawn from Susac syndrome patients while they were therapy-naive, on corticosteroids, or on intravenous immunoglobulin alone.

CD8+ and CD4+ T cells circulating in blood were sequenced for TCR beta. CDR1 DFQATT and CDR2 SNEGSKA come from the germline V gene (reference sequence). V dropped 3 bases and J dropped 0 bases, with 8 bases sitting between them. This CDR3 is built from 14 residues. cDNA came from roughly 0.5 to 1 ug RNA primed by random hexamers. The amplification used immunoSEQ multiplex PCR on TCR beta CDR3; it spanned 54 Vbeta and 13 Jbeta. A single record per CDR3 protein comes from TCRdb applying MiXCR to the immunoSEQ multiplex PCR reads. The repertoire holds about 140,000 distinct CDR3 sequences, about 95% seen once, with about 0.15% in the top ten.

Sample: CD4+ T cells from PBMCs. This chain connects TRBV20-1 to TRBJ1-4, with D maybe TRBD1 (5 bases). The TCR originated in a human donor with Susac syndrome. CDR3 residues: CSASAGPTNEKLFF. The CDR3 DNA follows: TGCAGTGCTAGCGCAGGGCCAACTAATGAAAAACTGTTTTTT.